This T cell receptor (beta chain) was captured in a study of T cell clonotyping in hematopoietic cell transplantation. Looking at the study overall: Recipient samples before transplant were obtained post-cytoreduction. General study results and limits: Higher Inverse Simpson Index values in graft donor and pretransplant recipient predicted broader posttransplant TCR diversity.

Clones were read by immunoSEQ multiplex PCR, and TCRdb kept only the in-frame ones, dropping some. The table shows roughly 49,000 clones, with 70% to 90% occurring only once. Time point here: recipient sample about 28 days before transplant, after cytoreduction. About this clone: What it recognizes is unknown.

This CDR3 is built from 15 residues. Trimming took 0 bases from V and 6 from J, leaving 12 bases between them. CDR1 is MNHNS and CDR2 is SASEGT in the germline V gene. The V and J genes are TRBV6-1 and TRBJ2-4; D gene unclear. This receptor was obtained from a man in his sixties with biphenotypic leukemia. Some clones in this sample may be carry-over from other donors' samples. This sample comprised peripheral blood mononuclear cells, obtained before stem cell transplant. CDR3: CASSEADFTRNIQYF. The CDR3 coding sequence is TGTGCCAGCAGTGAAGCAGATTTTACACGAAACATTCAGTACTTC.